The entry below gives a single T cell receptor beta chain sequence along with its context. CDR3 length: 15 amino acids. The ends lost 4 bases at V and 6 bases at J; junction bases unmatched: 10. CDR1 PRHDT and CDR2 FYEKMQ come from the germline V gene (reference sequence). This specimen comes from a study of shared clonotypes between healthy human individuals. Produced via immunoSEQ multiplex PCR; TCRdb's table is partial and in-frame only. The top ten hold around 0.37% of the sample, which has approximately 2.5 million clones, 80% to 95% seen once. V is TRBV13 and J is TRBJ2-7; the match to TRBD2 covers 9 bases. This sequence originates from a man aged 18 to 29 in good health. Some clones in this sample may be carry-over from other donors' samples. The sample was naive CD4+ T cells from PBMCs. Subset reported: CD45RA+ positively selected. The CDR3 spells CASSSQEREVPEQYF. The CDR3 nucleotides are TGTGCCAGCAGCTCGCAGGAGCGGGAGGTCCCCGAGCAGTACTTC.